These 28 T cell receptor beta chains were all obtained from the same sample, sequenced in a study of human T cells and chemical hapten exposure. TCRdb redid the calling of the RACE reads with MiXCR, one entry per CDR3 protein. The sample lists approximately 80,000 distinct CDR3 sequences; 14% were seen once. The sample's time point: pre-sensitization, week 0. This sample's treatment: therapeutic diphenylcyclopropenone sensitization with weekly scalp DPC. This specimen was whole blood, taken in connection with sensitization to the hapten diphenylcyclopropenone (DPC). The receptor source for this set is a woman between 50 and 59 years old with alopecia areata. Some clones in this sample may be carry-over from other donors' samples.

This clonotype has just a few counts. V is TRBV18 and J is TRBJ2-3, with a weak D call TRBD2 (6 bases). The V end was cut by 4 bases, the J end by 0 bases, with 11 bases between. The germline CDR1 and CDR2 sequences are KGHSH and LQKENI. The CDR3 covers 15 residues. CDR3 sequence: CASSLIAGSTDTQYF. In nucleotides, the CDR3 is TGTGCCAGCTCACTAATTGCGGGGAGCACAGATACGCAGTATTTT.

The chain combines TRBV19 with TRBJ1-6; unclear D gene. Trimming left V 3 bases short and J 8 bases short, with 8 bases between. The germline CDR1 and CDR2 sequences are LNHDA and SQIVND (reference sequence). The CDR3 extends over 13 amino acids. The CDR3 protein is CASSIRGDSPLHF. For the CDR3, the DNA is TGTGCCAGTAGTATTAGAGGCGATTCACCCCTCCACTTT.

The rearrangement joins TRBV11-2 to TRBJ2-2, with 7 bases identical to TRBD2. V lost 7 bases, J lost 6 bases, and 5 bases stayed unmatched. Germline V CDR1 and CDR2: SGHAT, FQNNGV. The CDR3 totals 13 residues. The CDR3 DNA reads as TGTGCCAGCAACCAGCGGGGCGCCGGGGAGCTGTTTTTT. This codes for CASNQRGAGELFF. The full variable domain, in which reference TRBV11-2 and TRBJ2-2 provide the parts outside the CDR3, is EAGVAQSPRYKIIEKRQSVAFWCNPISGHATLYWYQQILGQGPKLLIQFQNNGVVDDSQLPKDRFSAERLKGVDSTLKIQPAKLEDSAVYLCASNQRGAGELFFGEGSRLTVL.

The rearrangement links TRBV20-1 to TRBJ1-1; no reliable D call. V was pared by 5 bases and J by 0 bases, with 16 bases between. Germline CDR1 DFQATT, CDR2 SNEGSKA (reference sequence). The CDR3 consists of 15 residues. CDR3 amino acids: CSALILDLMNTEAFF. In DNA, the CDR3 is TGCAGTGCTCTAATTTTGGACCTCATGAACACTGAAGCTTTCTTT.

This clonotype was seen only a few times. The chain employs TRBV10-2 and TRBJ2-7; D unresolved. The ends were cut back, 7 bases at V and 2 bases at J, with 15 bases in the middle. Germline CDR1 and CDR2: WSHSY and SAAADI. The CDR3 spans 14 residues. The CDR3 DNA reads TGCGCCAGCACCCCTTCCCGCCTGACCTACGAGCAGTACTTC. Amino acid sequence: CASTPSRLTYEQYF.

The gene calls are TRBV27 and TRBJ2-7; D perhaps matches TRBD2 (6 bases). This CDR3 is 13 amino acids long. Germline lookup yields CDR1 MNHEY and CDR2 SMNVEV (reference sequence). The V gene lost 5 bases and the J gene lost 3 bases, with 11 bases spanning the gap. CDR3 amino acids: CASSGSGNYEQYF. Here the CDR3 DNA reads TGTGCCAGCAGTGGTAGCGGAAACTACGAGCAGTACTTC.

The chain links TRBV12-5 to TRBJ2-1; tentative D call: TRBD1 (6 bases). Germline CDR1 LGHNT, CDR2 FRNRAP. The ends were cut back, 5 bases at V and 9 bases at J, with 14 bases in the middle. The CDR3 has 13 amino acids. The CDR3, as DNA: TGTGCTAGTGGTCTACGAACGGACAGTGAGCAGTTCTTC. Protein: CASGLRTDSEQFF.

This clonotype occurred a few times. The gene calls are TRBV18 and TRBJ1-6; a possible D gene is TRBD1 (5 bases). The V gene's germline CDR1 is KGHSH and CDR2 LQKENI. The CDR3 is 16 residues long. V was clipped by 3 bases and J by 7 bases, with 16 bases between them. The CDR3, as DNA: TGTGCCAGCTCACCTAACCTGCCAGGGAAAAATTCACCCCTCCACTTT. This gives the protein CASSPNLPGKNSPLHF.

This chain uses TRBV6-1 with TRBJ2-4, with D perhaps TRBD1 (6 bases). Germline V gives CDR1 MNHNS, CDR2 SASEGT. Trimming removed 6 bases at V and 3 bases at J, with 9 bases between. The CDR3 is made up of 13 amino acids. The chain's CDR3 is CASRLDSKNIQYF. The CDR3 DNA sequence: TGTGCCAGCAGGTTGGACAGCAAAAACATTCAGTACTTC.

The V gene is TRBV7-2, the J gene TRBJ1-1; no reliable D call. This CDR3 contains 14 residues. Per the germline V gene, CDR1 is SGHTA and CDR2 is FQGNSA. Trimming cost V 1 base and J 5 bases, with 11 bases left between them. Here the CDR3 DNA reads TGTGCCAGCAGCTTAGTCCCCAGCGGGACTGAAGCTTTCTTT. Its translation is CASSLVPSGTEAFF.

The J gene is TRBJ1-5, the V gene TRBV2, with 8 bases aligning to TRBD1. V shed 7 bases and J 2 bases; nucleotides not matched to a gene: 7. CDR1 and CDR2 from the germline V gene are SNHLY and FYNNEI. This CDR3 has 15 amino acids. The CDR3 loop reads CASTGGGQGNQPQHF. DNA of the CDR3: TGTGCCAGCACCGGCGGGGGACAGGGCAATCAGCCCCAGCATTTT.

The J gene is TRBJ2-7, the V gene TRBV27, with a tentative D call TRBD2 (5 bases). In germline, CDR1 is MNHEY, CDR2 SMNVEV (reference sequence). The CDR3 consists of 14 residues. V gave up 2 bases and J gave up 1 base, with 9 bases separating them. This chain's CDR3 is CASSLKWTSYEQYF. DNA of the CDR3: TGTGCCAGCAGTTTAAAATGGACTTCCTACGAGCAGTACTTC.

The J gene is TRBJ2-7, the V gene TRBV12-3 or TRBV12-4; 7 bases are shared with TRBD1. With V trimmed by 5 bases and J by 4 bases, 11 bases remained unmatched. CDR3 length: 15 amino acids. CDR3: CASSPGTVALYEQYF. CDR3 DNA sequence: TGTGCCAGCAGTCCCGGGACAGTAGCCCTTTACGAGCAGTACTTC.

The chain has TRBV6-1 and TRBJ2-3; D is uncertain. V was clipped by 8 bases and J by 2 bases, with 14 bases between them. The CDR3 extends over 14 amino acids. Germline V lookup: CDR1 MNHNS, CDR2 SASEGT. CDR3 region: CASSVEFTTDTQYF. The DNA of the CDR3 is TGTGCCAGCTCGGTGGAATTCACCACAGATACGCAGTATTTT.

V usage is TRBV6-6 and J usage is TRBJ2-6; D remains unclear. V shed 6 bases and J shed 8 bases, with 8 bases lying between them. In germline, CDR1 is MNHNY, CDR2 SVGAGI (reference sequence). CDR3 size: 12 residues. The chain's CDR3 is CASSAVTNVLTF. The DNA of the CDR3 is TGTGCCAGCAGCGCGGTGACCAACGTCCTGACTTTC.

V and J are TRBV11-2 and TRBJ2-3; 8 bases are a match to TRBD2. Per the germline V gene, CDR1 is SGHAT and CDR2 is FQNNGV. The CDR3 sequence is 17 residues long. Trimming at V came to 4 bases and at J to 4 bases, leaving 13 bases not matched to a gene. CDR3 amino acids: CASSYGLAIRRADTQYF. CDR3 coding DNA: TGTGCCAGCAGCTATGGACTAGCTATTAGACGGGCAGATACGCAGTATTTT.

This clonotype came up a few times. The V gene is TRBV7-2, the J gene TRBJ2-5, with 9 bases matching TRBD2. From germline, CDR1 is SGHTA and CDR2 FQGNSA. V lost 2 bases and J lost 5; bases outside the gene matches: 3. The CDR3 contains 14 residues. The CDR3 DNA sequence: TGTGCCAGCAGCTTAAGTAGCGGGAGCGAGACCCAGTACTTC. It is translated as CASSLSSGSETQYF.

This chain joins TRBV5-1 and TRBJ1-3; TRBD1 aligns across 7 bases. The CDR3 has 16 residues. Germline CDR1 SGHRS, CDR2 YFSETQ. V lost 4 bases and J lost 2; bases outside the gene matches: 9. The CDR3 DNA reads TGCGCCAGCAGCGACAACGACAGGGCCCCTGGAAACACCATATATTTT. This translates into CASSDNDRAPGNTIYF.

The genes are TRBV28 and TRBJ2-1; 9 positions agree with TRBD2. The length of the CDR3 is 16 residues. Germline lookup yields CDR1 MDHEN and CDR2 SYDVKM. V trimming: 5 bases; J trimming: 7 bases; junction bases outside the gene matches: 12. CDR3 sequence (DNA): TGTGCCAGCAGTCCTCATAGCGGGAGTGCTGTAAATGAGCAGTTCTTC. Translated, it gives CASSPHSGSAVNEQFF.

This clonotype was observed many times. The chain is built from TRBV11-2 and TRBJ1-2; no firm D call. The length of the CDR3 is 15 residues. V lost 4 bases, J lost 5 bases, and 17 bases lay in between. Germline assignment: CDR1 SGHAT and CDR2 FQNNGV. CDR3 region: CASSSRIGFLYGYTF. In DNA, the CDR3 is TGTGCCAGCAGCTCGCGGATCGGGTTTTTGTATGGCTACACCTTC.

The V and J genes are TRBV29-1 and TRBJ1-1, with unresolved D. The CDR3 is 13 amino acids. CDR1 SQVTM and CDR2 ANQGSEA come from the germline V gene. The V and J ends lost 8 bases and 1 base respectively, with 14 bases between them. CDR3 loop: CSTPRPGNTEAFF. The CDR3 DNA reads TGCAGCACCCCACGGCCGGGGAACACTGAAGCTTTCTTT.

This clonotype was counted between two and nine times. The chain is built from TRBV7-2 and TRBJ2-2; TRBD2 matches 11 bases. Trimming cost V 5 bases and J 6 bases; bases outside gene matches: 8. This CDR3 comprises 16 residues. From germline, CDR1 is SGHTA and CDR2 FQGNSA. This CDR3 reads CASSTAPGLAAGELFF. The DNA for the CDR3 is TGTGCCAGCAGCACTGCGCCGGGACTAGCGGCCGGGGAGCTGTTTTTT. Full variable domain (missing parts from reference TRBV7-2 and TRBJ2-2): GAGVSQSPSNKVTEKGKDVELRCDPISGHTALYWYRQSLGQGLEFLIYFQGNSAPDKSGLPSDRFSAERTGGSVSTLTIQRTQQEDSAVYLCASSTAPGLAAGELFFGEGSRLTVL.

V usage is TRBV2 and J usage is TRBJ1-4; 7 nucleotides match TRBD1. J was trimmed by 5 bases and V by 6 bases; bases with no gene match: 3. Germline loops: CDR1 SNHLY, CDR2 FYNNEI. There are 13 residues in the CDR3. The CDR3 DNA sequence: TGTGCCAGCAGACAGGGGAAAAATGAAAAACTGTTTTTT. Translating it yields CASRQGKNEKLFF.

In regard to this clonotype: The junction does not match germline at one end; this may be a read error. The CDR3 sequence is CATSRDRFHSGDF. The CDR3 bases are TGTGCCACCAGCAGAGATCGGTTTCATTCGGGAGATTTT. V and J are TRBV15 and TRBJ2-3; D perhaps matches TRBD2 (6 bases). This CDR3 has 13 amino acids. CDR1 LNHNV and CDR2 YYDKDF come from the germline V gene (reference sequence).

This chain uses TRBV7-6 with TRBJ2-3; possibly TRBD2 for D (6 bases). The V gene lost 5 bases and the J gene lost 1 base, with 13 bases spanning the gap. The CDR3 loop spans 15 amino acids. In germline, CDR1 is SGHVS, CDR2 FNYEAQ. CDR3 residues: CASSPRVAGTDTQYF. The CDR3 DNA reads TGTGCCAGCAGCCCTAGAGTAGCGGGCACAGATACGCAGTATTTT.

The V and J genes are TRBV19 and TRBJ1-1; no clear D gene. The germline V gene has CDR1 LNHDA and CDR2 SQIVND (reference sequence). With 1 base removed from V and 0 bases from J, the gap between germline ends came to 9 bases. The CDR3 consists of 15 residues. CDR3: CASSIVAEVNTEAFF. The CDR3 region has the DNA TGTGCCAGTAGTATAGTAGCAGAAGTGAACACTGAAGCTTTCTTT.

The V call is TRBV4-3, the J call TRBJ2-6; possibly TRBD1 or TRBD2 for D (5 bases each). CDR3 length: 13 amino acids. In germline, CDR1 is LGHNA, CDR2 YSLEER. With 5 bases removed from V and 12 bases from J, the gap between germline ends came to 14 bases. DNA of the CDR3: TGCGCCAGCAGCGCCTTTCGTGGGGGCGTCCTGACTTTC. Translated: CASSAFRGGVLTF.

A few counts support this clonotype. The rearrangement links TRBV6-5 to TRBJ2-3, with 7 bases fitting TRBD1. Per germline, CDR1 MNHEY and CDR2 SVGAGI. The CDR3 covers 14 residues. Trimming removed 6 bases from V and 3 bases from J; junction bases left unmatched: 6. The CDR3 DNA follows: TGTGCCAGCAGACCGGGACAGTATACAGATACGCAGTATTTT. Its translation: CASRPGQYTDTQYF.